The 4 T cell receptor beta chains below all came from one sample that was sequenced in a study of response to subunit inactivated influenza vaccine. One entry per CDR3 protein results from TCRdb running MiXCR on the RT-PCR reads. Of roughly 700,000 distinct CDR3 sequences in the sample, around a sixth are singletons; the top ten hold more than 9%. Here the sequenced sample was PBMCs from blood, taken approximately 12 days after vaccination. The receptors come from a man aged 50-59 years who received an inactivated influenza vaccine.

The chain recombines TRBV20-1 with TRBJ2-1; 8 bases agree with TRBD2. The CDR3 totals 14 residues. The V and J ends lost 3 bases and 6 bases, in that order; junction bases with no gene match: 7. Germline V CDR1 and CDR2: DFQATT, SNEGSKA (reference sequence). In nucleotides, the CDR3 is TGCAGTGCTAGGGGCGGGACTAGTCTCAATGAGCAGTTCTTC. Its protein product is CSARGGTSLNEQFF.

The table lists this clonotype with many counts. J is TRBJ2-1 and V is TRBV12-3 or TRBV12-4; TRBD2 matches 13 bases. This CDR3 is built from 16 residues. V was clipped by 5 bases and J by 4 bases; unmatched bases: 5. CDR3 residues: CASSKLAGGSYNEQFF. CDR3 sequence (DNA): TGTGCCAGCAGTAAACTAGCGGGGGGGTCTTACAATGAGCAGTTCTTC.

The CDR3 reads CASSKRTSLTTDTQYF. For the CDR3, the DNA is TGTGCCAGCAGCAAAAGGACTAGCCTAACGACAGATACGCAGTATTTT. The chain uses TRBV11-2 and TRBJ2-3; 8 bases agree with TRBD2. V lost 5 bases and J lost 3; bases outside the gene matches: 10. CDR1 and CDR2 from the germline V gene are SGHAT and FQNNGV. The CDR3 length is 16 residues. The complete variable domain, with remaining parts taken from reference TRBV11-2 and TRBJ2-3, reads EAGVAQSPRYKIIEKRQSVAFWCNPISGHATLYWYQQILGQGPKLLIQFQNNGVVDDSQLPKDRFSAERLKGVDSTLKIQPAKLEDSAVYLCASSKRTSLTTDTQYFGPGTRLTVL.

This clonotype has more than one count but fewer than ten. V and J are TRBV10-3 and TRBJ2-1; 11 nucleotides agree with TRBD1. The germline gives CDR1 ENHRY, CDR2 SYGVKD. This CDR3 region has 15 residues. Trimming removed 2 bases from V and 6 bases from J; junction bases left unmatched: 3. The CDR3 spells CAISEGGTGGNEQFF. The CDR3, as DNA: TGTGCCATCAGTGAGGGGGGGACAGGGGGCAATGAGCAGTTCTTC.